The rows below give T cell receptor beta chains drawn from one sample of a study of blood T cell repertoires in COVID-19. The table came from immunoSEQ multiplex PCR; TCRdb's copy has only in-frame clones and leaves some out. The data contain 250,000 or so clones, roughly 89% of them seen just once; the ten biggest clones take up around 4.6%. Sequenced sample: peripheral blood. The source of these receptors is a woman aged 40 to 49 who had recovered from COVID-19. CDR3s include the opening cysteine and the closing phenylalanine or tryptophan. The order of the fields is D gene, clone size, V gene, J gene, CDR3 DNA, CDR3 protein. The D gene is left open where the match is weak. The size of a clone is reported for some rows only, either as once, few or many, or as a class for expanded clones.

>NA|NA|TRBV5-1|TRBJ2-2
TGCGCCAGCACAGAAACAGGGACCGCTATAGGCGGGGAGCTGTTTTTT
CASTETGTAIGGELFF
>TRBD1|few|TRBV7-6|TRBJ1-2
TGTGCCAGCAGCTTACGGCAGGGGGCTGGTGGCTACACCTTC
CASSLRQGAGGYTF
>TRBD1|NA|TRBV28|TRBJ1-1
TGTGCCAGCAGTTTATACGAGGGGGCAGGGGTGAACACTGAAGCTTTCTTT
CASSLYEGAGVNTEAFF
>TRBD1|NA|TRBV6-5|TRBJ2-3
TGTGCCAGCAGTTACTCTATTCGGACAGGGGGAGATACGCAGTATTTT
CASSYSIRTGGDTQYF
>TRBD2|NA|TRBV10-1|TRBJ2-2
TGCGCCAGCAGTGGTTGGGGGCTAGCGGGAAGAAACACCGGGGAGCTGTTTTTT
CASSGWGLAGRNTGELFF
>TRBD1|NA|TRBV29-1|TRBJ2-1
TGCAGCGTTTGGTCCGGGACAGACTACAATGAGCAGTTCTTC
CSVWSGTDYNEQFF
>TRBD1|NA|TRBV10-3|TRBJ1-2
TGTGCCATCAACACAGGGGATGAGTATGGCTACACCTTC
CAINTGDEYGYTF
>TRBD2|NA|TRBV24-1|TRBJ2-5
TGTGCCACCAGTGATCCGGGACTAGGTCAAGAGACCCAGTACTTC
CATSDPGLGQETQYF
>NA|once|TRBV4-3|TRBJ1-2
TGCGCCAGCAGCCAAGGGGGCGCGAACTATGGCTACACCTTC
CASSQGGANYGYTF
>NA|NA|TRBV7-9|TRBJ1-2
TGTGCCAGCAGCTTACAGGGCGGCGATGGCTACACCTTC
CASSLQGGDGYTF
>NA|NA|TRBV11-2|TRBJ2-1
TGTGCCAGCAGCGCCGGACAGCAATCCAATGAGCAGTTCTTC
CASSAGQQSNEQFF